This entry describes one T cell receptor (beta chain). Only in-frame clones appear in the TCRdb table, and some are missing; sequencing was by immunoSEQ multiplex PCR. The repertoire has 110,000 to 150,000 clones, around 80% of them found once; the top ten carry 5.5% to 8%. The data were taken from a study of blood T cell repertoires in COVID-19. Study-wide context: Italy, Spain and the United States were the sources of the convalescent and acute COVID-19 samples. Sources were T cells, B-cell-depleted T cells, or PBMCs; the material itself was cDNA or gDNA.

There are 15 residues in the CDR3. Trimming shortened V by 9 bases and J by 5 bases, and 20 bases separated the two germline ends. CDR1 and CDR2 (germline): LNHDA, SQIVND (reference sequence). The chain links TRBV19 to TRBJ1-5; D is perhaps TRBD1 (6 bases). Sequencing input: peripheral blood. This TCR was recovered from a human donor in a cohort sampled during active COVID-19. In nucleotides, the CDR3 is TGTGCCAGCCATACCGGACAGCCGAATTATCAGCCCCAGCATTTT. Its protein product is CASHTGQPNYQPQHF. Using reference TRBV19 and TRBJ1-5 for the parts outside the CDR3, the full variable domain is DGGITQSPKYLFRKEGQNVTLSCEQNLNHDAMYWYRQDPGQGLRLIYYSQIVNDFQKGDIAEGYSVSREKKESFPLTVTSAQKNPTAFYLCASHTGQPNYQPQHFGDGTRLSIL.